A single sample is the source of the 2 T cell receptor beta chains below, sequenced in a study of blood T cells in healthy people across ages. Through a sample-barcoded 5' primer and a J-beta primer mix, a second PCR was run for roughly 6 to 11 cycles. Each CDR3 protein is one row after TCRdb ran MiXCR on the 5' RACE reads. The table lists about 780,000 distinct CDR3 sequences, 46% of them singletons, with less than 20% in the top ten. The specimen was blood. These receptors were collected from a man older than 75 in good health.

The chain recombines TRBV20-1 with TRBJ2-3, with unresolved D. The V end was cut by 1 base, the J end by 5 bases, with 16 bases between. From germline, CDR1 is DFQATT and CDR2 SNEGSKA (reference sequence). This CDR3 region has 15 residues. The CDR3 DNA reads TGCAGTGCTAGAGGTCTAGAATGGGCGTTAGATACGCAGTATTTT. It specifies CSARGLEWALDTQYF.

The chain carries TRBV12-3 or TRBV12-4 and TRBJ2-7; D may be TRBD2 (6 bases). Trimming removed 3 bases from V and 6 bases from J, with 18 bases in between. This CDR3 comprises 15 residues. CDR3 bases: TGTGCCAGCAGTTTGCTCAGTGGAGGGGTAGGCGAGCAGTACTTC. Translating gives CASSLLSGGVGEQYF.